The clone carrying this T cell receptor beta chain turned up a few times. This CDR3 contains 14 residues. V lost 7 bases to trimming and J lost 5 bases; unmatched junction nucleotides: 4. Germline CDR1 and CDR2: MGHRA and YSYEKL. This sample was taken from a study of control samples from healthy donors and cancer patients. Here immunoSEQ multiplex PCR was the method, and the copy in TCRdb shows in-frame clones only, minus some. This table has about 46,000 clones, approximately 91% appearing once. Sample: PBMCs. The chain employs TRBV4-1 and TRBJ2-7; TRBD2 matches 14 bases. This clonotype was sampled from a man in his forties or fifties with head and neck cancer. CDR3 sequence (DNA): TGCGCCAGCAAACCGGGACTAGCGGGAGACGAGCAGTACTTC. Translation: CASKPGLAGDEQYF.